The 30 T cell receptor beta chains below come from one sample, sequenced in a study of blood T cell repertoires in COVID-19. TCRdb's table, derived via immunoSEQ multiplex PCR, lists solely in-frame clones and lacks some. The repertoire consists of some 200,000 clones, with about 85% occurring once and the leading ten covering 2.9%. The sequencing sample was made of peripheral blood. The receptors stem from a man aged 45-60 years who had recovered from COVID-19.

The CDR3 nucleotides are TGCGCCAGCAGTGACGGGTACGAGCAGTACTTC. Its translation: CASSDGYEQYF. The chain carries TRBV10-1 and TRBJ2-7; D unclear. V lost 3 bases and J lost 4, with 4 bases in between. The CDR3 covers 11 residues. CDR1 and CDR2 (germline): WNHNN, SYGVQD (reference sequence).

This clone came up once. The chain couples TRBV5-1 to TRBJ1-6; D perhaps matches TRBD1 (6 bases). V lost 0 bases, J lost 3 bases, and 10 bases lay in between. CDR1 SGHRS and CDR2 YFSETQ come from the germline V gene. The CDR3 covers 16 residues. The CDR3 bases are TGCGCCAGCAGCTTGGCAGGGGCGAACTATAATTCACCCCTCCACTTT. It encodes CASSLAGANYNSPLHF. The full variable domain, its missing parts supplied by reference TRBV5-1 and TRBJ1-6, is KAGVTQTPRYLIKTRGQQVTLSCSPISGHRSVSWYQQTPGQGLQFLFEYFSETQRNKGNFPGRFSGRQFSNSRSEMNVSTLELGDSALYLCASSLAGANYNSPLHFGNGTRLTVT.

The V call is TRBV7-9, the J call TRBJ1-2; D gene uncertain. CDR3 length: 16 residues. CDR1 and CDR2 from the germline V gene are SEHNR and FQNEAQ (reference sequence). V was pared by 10 bases and J by 6 bases, with 27 bases between. In DNA form, the CDR3 reads TGTGCCACTCGGGTAAACCCACTCGTAGGAATAAATGGCTACACCTTC. This translates into CATRVNPLVGINGYTF.

The chain couples TRBV19 to TRBJ1-3; maybe TRBD1 (6 bases). Trimming cost V 6 bases and J 2 bases, with 8 bases left between them. The length of the CDR3 is 13 residues. The germline CDR1 and CDR2 sequences are LNHDA and SQIVND (reference sequence). The CDR3 DNA reads TGTGCCAGTAGGAGACAGGCTGGAAACACCATATATTTT. Translated, it gives CASRRQAGNTIYF. Full variable domain (missing parts from reference TRBV19 and TRBJ1-3): DGGITQSPKYLFRKEGQNVTLSCEQNLNHDAMYWYRQDPGQGLRLIYYSQIVNDFQKGDIAEGYSVSREKKESFPLTVTSAQKNPTAFYLCASRRQAGNTIYFGEGSWLTVV.

The V gene is TRBV18, the J gene TRBJ2-7; D is unresolved. The ends were cut back, 0 bases at V and 3 bases at J, with 9 bases in the middle. Germline V gene data show CDR1 as KGHSH and CDR2 as LQKENI. This CDR3 contains 14 residues. The DNA of the CDR3 is TGTGCCAGCTCACCACCGAGCCGTGACTACGAGCAGTACTTC. Translating gives CASSPPSRDYEQYF.

The rearrangement links TRBV27 to TRBJ2-1; 8 bases match TRBD2. V trimming: 4 bases; J trimming: 12 bases; junction bases outside the gene matches: 14. The CDR3 runs to 15 residues. Per the germline V gene, CDR1 is MNHEY and CDR2 is SMNVEV (reference sequence). The chain's CDR3 is CASSSGQSGRRWQFF. The CDR3 DNA follows: TGTGCCAGCAGTTCGGGACAAAGCGGGAGACGGTGGCAGTTCTTC.

The chain links TRBV7-9 to TRBJ1-5; no clear D. The CDR3 runs 13 residues. The V end lost 0 bases, the J end lost 4 bases, and 4 bases lay between the germline ends. CDR1 is SEHNR and CDR2 is FQNEAQ in the germline V gene (reference sequence). CDR3 DNA sequence: TGTGCCAGCAGCTTAGCGCGTAATCAGCCCCAGCATTTT. Translating gives CASSLARNQPQHF. The whole variable domain, filled in from reference TRBV7-9 and TRBJ1-5, reads DTGVSQNPRHKITKRGQNVTFRCDPISEHNRLYWYRQTLGQGPEFLTYFQNEAQLEKSRLLSDRFSAERPKGSFSTLEIQRTEQGDSAMYLCASSLARNQPQHFGDGTRLSIL.

The chain carries TRBV6-5 and TRBJ2-2; 10 nucleotides align to TRBD2. From germline, CDR1 is MNHEY and CDR2 SVGAGI. The CDR3 runs to 14 residues. Trimming took 6 bases from V and 6 from J; bases not matched to a gene: 4. CDR3 sequence reads: CASRIGTSAGELFF. CDR3 in DNA: TGTGCCAGCAGAATAGGGACTAGCGCCGGGGAGCTGTTTTTT.

The rearrangement links TRBV6-5 to TRBJ1-2, with 8 bases lining up with TRBD1. The trim removed 5 bases at V and 7 bases at J, leaving 6 bases unmatched. This CDR3 is built from 13 residues. Germline V gene data show CDR1 as MNHEY and CDR2 as SVGAGI. CDR3 DNA: TGTGCCAGCAGTCCGAGAGACAGGGGTGGCTACACCTTC. This encodes CASSPRDRGGYTF.

V and J are TRBV27 and TRBJ2-1; D gene unclear. Germline V gene sequence: CDR1 MNHEY, CDR2 SMNVEV (reference sequence). V was trimmed by 6 bases and J by 6 bases, leaving 12 bases between them. CDR3 size: 13 residues. The CDR3 region is CASSQPVRNEQFF. As DNA, the CDR3 is TGTGCCAGCAGCCAACCGGTTCGCAATGAGCAGTTCTTC.

The rearrangement uses TRBV10-3 and TRBJ2-5; 9 bases agree with TRBD1. The CDR3 spans 18 residues. The V gene's germline CDR1 is ENHRY and CDR2 SYGVKD. V gave up 3 bases and J gave up 2 bases; unmatched junction bases: 13. The DNA for the CDR3 is TGTGCCATCAGTGACCTCCGGACAGGGGATCGGACACAAGAGACCCAGTACTTC. Protein product: CAISDLRTGDRTQETQYF.

The V call is TRBV30, the J call TRBJ1-3; no definite D call. Germline-derived CDR1 and CDR2 are GTSNPN and SVGIG (reference sequence). The CDR3 runs to 15 residues. V was shortened by 2 bases and J by 9 bases, with 20 bases between the two germline ends. The CDR3 sequence is CAWSIAGGRGGTIYF. The CDR3 nucleotides are TGTGCCTGGAGTATAGCAGGCGGCCGGGGTGGCACCATATATTTT.

In its sample, this clone was seen once. J is TRBJ1-2 and V is TRBV2; D gene uncertain. V was cut by 2 bases and J by 3 bases, with 4 bases left in between. The CDR3 sequence is 12 residues long. Germline assignment: CDR1 SNHLY and CDR2 FYNNEI. CDR3 coding DNA: TGTGCCAGCAGTGAATTAGACTATGGCTACACCTTC. The encoded protein is CASSELDYGYTF.

This chain joins TRBV3-1 (or the pseudogene TRBV3-2) and TRBJ2-1; the match to TRBD2 covers 14 bases. Germline V CDR1 and CDR2: LGHDT, YNNKEL (reference sequence). V was pared by 3 bases and J by 2 bases, with 6 bases of the junction left unmatched. This CDR3 has 18 amino acids. Here the CDR3 DNA reads TGTGCCAGCAGCCATGACGGGACTAGCGGGAGAACCTACAATGAGCAGTTCTTC. Protein sequence: CASSHDGTSGRTYNEQFF.

V and J are TRBV28 and TRBJ1-2; 11 bases are shared with TRBD1. The germline CDR1 and CDR2 sequences are MDHEN and SYDVKM. The ends lost 5 bases at V and 7 bases at J; junction bases unmatched: 9. The CDR3 covers 15 residues. CDR3: CASSLLGQGAGGYTF. As DNA, the CDR3 is TGTGCCAGCAGTCTACTCGGACAGGGGGCGGGTGGCTACACCTTC.

This clone was found once. The chain has TRBV6-5 and TRBJ2-7; 7 nucleotides line up with TRBD2. Germline assignment: CDR1 MNHEY and CDR2 SVGAGI. This CDR3 spans 15 amino acids. With 4 bases clipped from V and 1 base from J, the junction kept 7 bases outside the gene matches. The CDR3 is CASSFRGDRSYEQYF. The CDR3 DNA reads TGTGCCAGCAGTTTCCGGGGGGATAGGTCCTACGAGCAGTACTTC.

Remarks on this clone: The same CDR3 also results from other DNA sequences found in this sample. The chain links TRBV24-1 to TRBJ2-3; 10 bases map to TRBD2. V shed 3 bases, J shed 2 bases, and the junction held 4 bases outside the gene matches. The CDR3 totals 16 residues. The germline gives CDR1 KGHDR, CDR2 SFDVKD. CDR3 nucleotides: TGTGCCACCAGTGATCGTACTAGCGGGGTCACAGATACGCAGTATTTT. Translating it yields CATSDRTSGVTDTQYF.

The chain carries TRBV18 and TRBJ1-3; no clear D. CDR3 length: 13 residues. Germline V gene data show CDR1 as KGHSH and CDR2 as LQKENI. The V gene lost 6 bases and the J gene lost 0 bases, with 6 bases spanning the gap. CDR3 DNA: TGTGCCAGCTCTCCTAACTCTGGAAACACCATATATTTT. It is translated as CASSPNSGNTIYF.

This chain joins TRBV5-5 and TRBJ1-1; unclear D gene. Deletions cut 2 bases from V and 6 bases from J, with 11 bases between. The CDR3 runs 13 residues. Germline V gives CDR1 SGHKS, CDR2 YYEKEE (reference sequence). The CDR3 nucleotides read TGTGCCAGCAGCTTTGTCAGTTTCTCTGAAGCTTTCTTT. Translation gives CASSFVSFSEAFF.

This chain connects TRBV9 to TRBJ2-4; tentatively, D is TRBD1 (6 bases). CDR1 and CDR2 (germline): SGDLS, YYNGEE. V lost 4 bases and J 6 bases, leaving 23 bases between the germline ends. This CDR3 comprises 17 residues. The CDR3 loop is CASSPQTGAATLNIQYF. DNA of the CDR3: TGTGCCAGCAGCCCTCAGACAGGAGCTGCAACCTTAAACATTCAGTACTTC.

The J gene is TRBJ2-7, the V gene TRBV10-3; D gene unclear. Germline V gene sequence: CDR1 ENHRY, CDR2 SYGVKD. The CDR3 is 12 amino acids. The V and J ends lost 11 bases and 2 bases respectively, with 13 bases between them. CDR3 sequence: CASGTDTYEQYF. DNA for the CDR3: TGTGCCTCAGGCACAGATACCTACGAGCAGTACTTC.

The chain is built from TRBV7-2 and TRBJ1-2, with D unresolved. Trimming removed 6 bases at V and 6 bases at J, with 17 bases between. Germline V gives CDR1 SGHTA, CDR2 FQGNSA. The CDR3 is 14 amino acids. CDR3 sequence (DNA): TGTGCCAGCAGGCAAGCGGAGGTCTTCAATGGCTACACCTTC. It translates to CASRQAEVFNGYTF.

The CDR3: CASSMKGYTGELFF. The CDR3 coding sequence is TGTGCCAGTAGTATGAAGGGGTACACCGGGGAGCTGTTTTTT. The gene calls are TRBV19 and TRBJ2-2; D perhaps matches TRBD1 (5 bases). The CDR3 is 14 residues long. CDR1 and CDR2 (germline): LNHDA, SQIVND (reference sequence). Deletions cut 3 bases from V and 3 bases from J, with 8 bases between.

The gene calls are TRBV9 and TRBJ2-3; unclear D gene. The CDR3 is 13 residues long. Germline-derived CDR1 and CDR2 are SGDLS and YYNGEE. Trimming shortened V by 2 bases and J by 0 bases, and 4 bases separated the two germline ends. The CDR3 spells CASSVTSTDTQYF. The CDR3, as DNA: TGTGCCAGCAGCGTTACTAGCACAGATACGCAGTATTTT.

The chain joins TRBV11-3 to TRBJ1-1; TRBD1 is a possible D gene (6 bases). Trimming pared 6 bases from V and 1 base from J, leaving 9 bases between. The germline CDR1 and CDR2 sequences are SGHNT and YENEEA. The CDR3 has 13 amino acids. The DNA for the CDR3 is TGTGCCAGCAGTCGACAGGAGAACACTGAAGCTTTCTTT. As protein: CASSRQENTEAFF.

V gene TRBV27 combines with J gene TRBJ2-2; 12 bases are a match to TRBD2. J gave up 2 bases and V 2 bases, and 3 bases lay outside the gene matches. This CDR3 region has 17 residues. Germline assignment: CDR1 MNHEY and CDR2 SMNVEV (reference sequence). The CDR3 loop is CASSLRLAGANTGELFF. The CDR3 DNA is TGTGCCAGCAGTTTAAGACTAGCGGGAGCTAACACCGGGGAGCTGTTTTTT.

This sequence joins TRBV19 and TRBJ1-3; D gene uncertain. The length of the CDR3 is 14 residues. CDR1 and CDR2 from the germline V gene are LNHDA and SQIVND (reference sequence). Between the trimmed V and J ends, which lost 4 bases and 7 bases, there was a span of 14 bases. The CDR3 sequence: CASSTAREVNTIYF. The CDR3, as DNA: TGTGCCAGTAGTACCGCCCGGGAAGTTAACACCATATATTTT.

As to this clone: Other DNA sequences in the same sample also yield this CDR3. This chain links TRBV5-1 with TRBJ2-1, with 11 bases fitting TRBD2. Germline CDR1 and CDR2: SGHRS and YFSETQ. V lost 4 bases and J lost 4; bases outside the gene matches: 4. There are 15 residues in the CDR3. CDR3 residues: CASSLGLADYNEQFF. CDR3 bases: TGCGCCAGCAGCCTGGGACTAGCGGATTACAATGAGCAGTTCTTC.

This clone occurred once. The V call is TRBV28, the J call TRBJ1-5, with TRBD1 identical over 8 bases. Germline values: CDR1 MDHEN, CDR2 SYDVKM. This CDR3 region has 15 residues. The J segment lost 6 bases and the V segment lost 5 bases, leaving 9 bases of the junction unmatched. The DNA for the CDR3 is TGTGCCAGCAGTACCCAGGGACAGGCTGGTCAGCCCCAGCATTTT. This sequence encodes CASSTQGQAGQPQHF.

This chain joins TRBV10-3 and TRBJ2-3; 9 positions agree with TRBD2. V lost 4 bases to trimming and J lost 1 base; unmatched junction nucleotides: 3. The CDR3 length is 15 residues. Germline CDR1 and CDR2: ENHRY and SYGVKD. CDR3: CAISGLAGGTDTQYF. In DNA form, the CDR3 reads TGTGCCATCAGTGGGTTAGCGGGAGGCACAGATACGCAGTATTTT.